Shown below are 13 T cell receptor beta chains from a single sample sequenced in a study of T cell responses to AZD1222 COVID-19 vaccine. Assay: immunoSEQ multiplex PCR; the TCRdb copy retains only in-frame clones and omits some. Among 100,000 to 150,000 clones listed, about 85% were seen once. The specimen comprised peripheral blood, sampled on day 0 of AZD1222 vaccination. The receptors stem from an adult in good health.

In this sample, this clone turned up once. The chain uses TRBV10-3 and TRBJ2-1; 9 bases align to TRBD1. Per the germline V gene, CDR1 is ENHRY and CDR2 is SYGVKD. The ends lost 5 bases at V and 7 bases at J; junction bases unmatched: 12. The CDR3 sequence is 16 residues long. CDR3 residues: CAISSTGTGRANEQFF. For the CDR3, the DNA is TGTGCCATCAGTTCCACCGGGACAGGGAGAGCAAATGAGCAGTTCTTC.

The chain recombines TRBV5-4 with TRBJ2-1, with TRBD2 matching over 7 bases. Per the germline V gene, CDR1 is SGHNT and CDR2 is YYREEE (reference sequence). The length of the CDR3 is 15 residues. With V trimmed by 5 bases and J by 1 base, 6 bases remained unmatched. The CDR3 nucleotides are TGTGCCAGCAGTCTGCGGGGGAGGTCCTACAATGAGCAGTTCTTC. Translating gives CASSLRGRSYNEQFF.

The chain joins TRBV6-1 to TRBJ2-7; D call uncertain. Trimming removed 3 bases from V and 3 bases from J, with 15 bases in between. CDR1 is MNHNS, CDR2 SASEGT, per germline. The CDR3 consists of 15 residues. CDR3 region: CASSDFGYIGYEQYF. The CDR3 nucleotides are TGTGCCAGCAGTGATTTTGGTTACATCGGCTACGAGCAGTACTTC.

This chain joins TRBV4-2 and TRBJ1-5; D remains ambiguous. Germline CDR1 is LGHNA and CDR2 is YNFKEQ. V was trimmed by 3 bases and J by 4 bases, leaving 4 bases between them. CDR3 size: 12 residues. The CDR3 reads CASSQANQPQHF. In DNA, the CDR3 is TGTGCCAGCAGCCAGGCGAATCAGCCCCAGCATTTT.

CDR3 sequence reads: CASSATGDTQYF. The CDR3 DNA is TGCGCCAGCAGCGCAACAGGGGATACGCAGTATTTT. The chain uses TRBV5-1 and TRBJ2-3, with D perhaps matching TRBD1 (6 bases). CDR1 is SGHRS and CDR2 is YFSETQ in the germline V gene. The CDR3 contains 12 residues. V lost 4 bases and J lost 6, with 9 bases in between.

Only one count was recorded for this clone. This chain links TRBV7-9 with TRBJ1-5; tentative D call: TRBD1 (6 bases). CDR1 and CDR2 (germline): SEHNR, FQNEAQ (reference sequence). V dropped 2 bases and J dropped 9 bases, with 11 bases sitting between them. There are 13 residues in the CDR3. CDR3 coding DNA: TGTGCCAGCAGCTTAAGGGGGGATGGGCCCCAGCATTTT. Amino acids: CASSLRGDGPQHF.

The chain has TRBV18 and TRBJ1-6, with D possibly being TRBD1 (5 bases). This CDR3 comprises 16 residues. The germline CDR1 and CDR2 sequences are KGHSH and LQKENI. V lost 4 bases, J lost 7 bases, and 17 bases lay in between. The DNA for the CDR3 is TGTGCCAGCTCACTGGCGGCTTGGGGCTTAAATTCACCCCTCCACTTT. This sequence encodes CASSLAAWGLNSPLHF.

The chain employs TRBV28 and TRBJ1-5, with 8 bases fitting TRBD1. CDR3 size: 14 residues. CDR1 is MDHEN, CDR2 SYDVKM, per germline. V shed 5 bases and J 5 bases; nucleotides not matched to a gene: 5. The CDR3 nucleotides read TGTGCCAGCAGTATTGGGACAGGCCATCAGCCCCAGCATTTT. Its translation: CASSIGTGHQPQHF.

The CDR3 sequence is CASSPGRTPLSYEQYF. The CDR3 nucleotides read TGTGCCAGTAGTCCAGGCCGAACCCCACTCTCCTACGAGCAGTACTTC. The chain joins TRBV19 to TRBJ2-7, with D unclear. Trimming removed 5 bases at V and 0 bases at J, with 17 bases between. Germline loops: CDR1 LNHDA, CDR2 SQIVND (reference sequence). The CDR3 covers 16 residues.

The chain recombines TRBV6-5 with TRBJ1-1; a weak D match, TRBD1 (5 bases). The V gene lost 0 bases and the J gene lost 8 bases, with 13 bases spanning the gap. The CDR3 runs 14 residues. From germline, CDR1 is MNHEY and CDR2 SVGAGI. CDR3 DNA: TGTGCCAGCAGTTACTCGTGGGCAGGGCCAGAAGCTTTCTTT. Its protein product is CASSYSWAGPEAFF.

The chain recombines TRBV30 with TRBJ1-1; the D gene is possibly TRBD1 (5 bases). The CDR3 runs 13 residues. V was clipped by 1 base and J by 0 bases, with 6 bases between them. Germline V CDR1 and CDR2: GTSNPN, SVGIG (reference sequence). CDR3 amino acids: CAWSGQLNTEAFF. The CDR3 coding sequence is TGTGCCTGGAGTGGACAGTTGAACACTGAAGCTTTCTTT. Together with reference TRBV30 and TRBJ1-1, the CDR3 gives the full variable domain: SQTIHQWPATLVQPVGSPLSLECTVEGTSNPNLYWYRQAAGRGLQLLFYSVGIGQISSEVPQNLSASRPQDRQFILSSKKLLLSDSGFYLCAWSGQLNTEAFFGQGTRLTVV.

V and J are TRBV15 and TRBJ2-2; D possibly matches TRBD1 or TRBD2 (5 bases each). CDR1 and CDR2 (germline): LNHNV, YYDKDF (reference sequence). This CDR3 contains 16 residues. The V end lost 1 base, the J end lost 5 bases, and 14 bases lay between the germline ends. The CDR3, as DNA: TGTGCCACCAGCAGAGCGGGGCAGGCTTTGACCGGGGAGCTGTTTTTT. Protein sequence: CATSRAGQALTGELFF.

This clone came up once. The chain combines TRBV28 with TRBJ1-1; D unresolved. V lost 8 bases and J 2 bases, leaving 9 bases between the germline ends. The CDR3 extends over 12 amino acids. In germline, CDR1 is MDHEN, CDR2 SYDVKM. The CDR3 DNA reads TGTGCCAGCGGAGCGGGAAACACTGAAGCTTTCTTT. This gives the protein CASGAGNTEAFF.